The rows below give T cell receptor beta chains drawn from one sample of a study of T-cell reconstitution after alpha-beta-depleted transplantation in children. TCRdb analysed the PCR reads with MiXCR anew, one entry per CDR3 protein. The repertoire has about 980,000 distinct CDR3 sequences, 25% to 30% of them found once; the top ten carry 28%. The sample was PBMCs, mostly from graft donor cells, taken 360 days after TCRalphabeta/CD19-depleted stem cell transplant. The origin of the receptors is a boy in the first two years of life who had a stem cell transplant for SCID, so the T cells may come from the graft donor. The CDR3 runs from the conserved cysteine through the conserved F or W. Fields, in order: clone size, D gene, J gene, V gene, CDR3 protein, CDR3 DNA. A D gene is named only where the DNA matches it firmly. Only some rows state a clone size, as once, few, many or a class for expanded clones.

size: .; D: .; J: TRBJ1-1; V: TRBV29-1; CDR3: CSGETNTEAFF; DNA: TGCAGCGGAGAGACGAACACTGAAGCTTTCTTT
size: few; D: .; J: TRBJ2-5; V: TRBV5-1; CDR3: CASSLAGPTQETQYF; DNA: TGCGCCAGCAGCTTGGCGGGCCCTACCCAAGAGACCCAGTACTTC
size: few; D: .; J: TRBJ2-4; V: TRBV12-3/TRBV12-4; CDR3: CASSPLGRSKNIQYF; DNA: TGTGCCAGCAGCCCACTCGGTCGTTCCAAAAACATTCAGTACTTC
size: .; D: .; J: TRBJ1-6; V: TRBV20-1; CDR3: CSANEGNSPLHF; DNA: TGCAGTGCTAATGAGGGGAATTCACCCCTCCACTTT
size: many; D: .; J: TRBJ2-7; V: TRBV20-1; CDR3: CSATLAPYEQYF; DNA: TGCAGTGCTACTCTTGCCCCCTACGAGCAGTACTTC
size: few; D: .; J: TRBJ2-1; V: TRBV4-3; CDR3: CASSQDLLGAGFF; DNA: TGCGCCAGCAGCCAAGATCTCCTAGGAGCGGGGTTCTTC
size: .; D: TRBD2; J: TRBJ2-7; V: TRBV7-9; CDR3: CASSPPRGEHEQYF; DNA: TGTGCCAGCAGCCCTCCCCGGGGGGAGCACGAGCAGTACTTC
size: few; D: TRBD2; J: TRBJ2-5; V: TRBV12-3/TRBV12-4; CDR3: CASSNRLAGLQETQYF; DNA: TGTGCCAGCAGTAACCGACTAGCGGGACTCCAAGAGACCCAGTACTTC
size: .; D: .; J: TRBJ2-3; V: TRBV15; CDR3: CATSDRISGAQYF; DNA: TGTGCCACCAGCGATCGCATATCGGGGGCGCAGTATTTT
size: .; D: .; J: TRBJ2-1; V: TRBV5-1; CDR3: CASSQEVTGTNEQFF; DNA: TGCGCCAGCAGCCAGGAAGTGACCGGGACCAATGAGCAGTTCTTC
size: few; D: .; J: TRBJ1-4; V: TRBV4-2; CDR3: CASSQLEADVGEKLFF; DNA: TGTGCCAGCAGCCAACTTGAGGCGGACGTGGGTGAAAAACTGTTTTTT
size: few; D: .; J: TRBJ1-1; V: TRBV5-8; CDR3: CASSLSRTGLNTEAFF; DNA: TGTGCCAGCAGCTTGTCCCGCACAGGGCTGAACACTGAAGCTTTCTTT
size: .; D: TRBD1; J: TRBJ1-1; V: TRBV7-3; CDR3: CASSLQGTTEAFF; DNA: TGTGCCAGCAGCCTACAGGGGACCACTGAAGCTTTCTTT
size: .; D: .; J: TRBJ1-5; V: TRBV28; CDR3: CASRTAGYSNQPQHF; DNA: TGTGCAAGCCGGACCGCCGGGTATAGCAATCAGCCCCAGCATTTT
size: once; D: .; J: TRBJ2-5; V: TRBV29-1; CDR3: CSVGRTPQETQYF; DNA: TGCAGCGTTGGCCGGACACCCCAAGAGACCCAGTACTTC
size: .; D: .; J: TRBJ1-3; V: TRBV20-1; CDR3: CSARGPPRGAGNTIYF; DNA: TGCAGTGCTAGAGGTCCCCCCCGGGGGGCTGGAAACACCATATATTTT
size: few; D: .; J: TRBJ1-1; V: TRBV5-6; CDR3: CASSFLGAGTEAFF; DNA: TGTGCCAGCAGCTTCTTGGGGGCTGGGACTGAAGCTTTCTTT
size: .; D: .; J: TRBJ2-3; V: TRBV3-1; CDR3: CASSQDPAYIADTQYF; DNA: TGTGCCAGCAGCCAAGATCCAGCGTATATAGCAGATACGCAGTATTTT
size: .; D: .; J: TRBJ1-2; V: TRBV11-1; CDR3: CASSVLGVYGYTF; DNA: TGTGCCAGCAGCGTACTCGGGGTCTATGGCTACACCTTC
size: .; D: .; J: TRBJ1-6; V: TRBV2; CDR3: CASSAGLSSYNSPLHF; DNA: TGTGCCAGCAGTGCTGGCCTAAGCTCCTATAATTCACCCCTCCACTTT
size: .; D: .; J: TRBJ1-1; V: TRBV5-1; CDR3: CASSPRGTPDEAFF; DNA: TGCGCCAGCAGCCCACGGGGGACACCGGATGAAGCTTTCTTT
size: few; D: .; J: TRBJ2-2; V: TRBV5-1; CDR3: CASSSRSGMELFF; DNA: TGCGCCAGCAGCTCCCGGTCCGGAATGGAGCTGTTTTTT
size: .; D: TRBD1; J: TRBJ2-7; V: TRBV5-5; CDR3: CASSFNGRGPVGYEQYF; DNA: TGTGCCAGCAGCTTCAATGGCAGGGGGCCGGTCGGCTACGAGCAGTACTTC
size: .; D: .; J: TRBJ2-7; V: TRBV5-6; CDR3: CASSFRTVLREQYF; DNA: TGTGCCAGCAGCTTCCGGACAGTCCTCCGCGAGCAGTACTTC
size: many; D: .; J: TRBJ2-1; V: TRBV5-1; CDR3: CASSSRQSWSSYNEQFF; DNA: TGCGCCAGCAGCTCCAGACAGTCCTGGAGCTCCTACAATGAGCAGTTCTTC
size: few; D: TRBD1; J: TRBJ1-1; V: TRBV4-3; CDR3: CASSQDLGGEEAFF; DNA: TGCGCCAGCAGCCAAGATTTAGGGGGCGAGGAAGCTTTCTTT
size: few; D: TRBD2; J: TRBJ2-1; V: TRBV20-1; CDR3: CSARDPLFRSGGPDEQFF; DNA: TGCAGTGCTAGAGATCCCTTATTTAGGTCGGGGGGGCCTGATGAGCAGTTCTTC
size: .; D: TRBD1; J: TRBJ1-2; V: TRBV7-9; CDR3: CASTLKQGVGGYGYTF; DNA: TGTGCCAGCACCTTGAAACAGGGGGTAGGCGGCTATGGCTACACCTTC
size: .; D: .; J: TRBJ2-1; V: TRBV7-2; CDR3: CASSLTGGVLYNEQFF; DNA: TGTGCCAGCAGCCTGACAGGTGGGGTACTCTACAATGAGCAGTTCTTC
size: .; D: TRBD1; J: TRBJ2-2; V: TRBV7-9; CDR3: CASGPTGAYTGELFF; DNA: TGTGCCAGCGGACCGACAGGGGCTTACACCGGGGAGCTGTTTTTT
size: .; D: .; J: TRBJ2-3; V: TRBV15; CDR3: CATSRARGLGPTDTQYF; DNA: TGTGCCACCAGCAGAGCGAGAGGTCTTGGGCCCACAGATACGCAGTATTTT
size: .; D: .; J: TRBJ2-7; V: TRBV5-1; CDR3: CASSLAGKGPYEQYF; DNA: TGCGCCAGCAGCTTGGCGGGAAAAGGGCCCTACGAGCAGTACTTC
size: few; D: .; J: TRBJ2-1; V: TRBV20-1; CDR3: CSATGVRLESSYNEQFF; DNA: TGCAGTGCTACCGGTGTACGGCTAGAAAGCTCCTACAATGAGCAGTTCTTC
size: .; D: TRBD1; J: TRBJ2-3; V: TRBV29-1; CDR3: CSVEDQGTGRSTQYF; DNA: TGCAGCGTTGAAGATCAAGGGACAGGGCGGTCTACGCAGTATTTT
size: few; D: .; J: TRBJ2-4; V: TRBV20-1; CDR3: CSAIGGSSIQYF; DNA: TGCAGTGCTATTGGGGGGTCCAGCATTCAGTACTTC
size: many; D: TRBD2; J: TRBJ2-3; V: TRBV27; CDR3: CASRWTGGRRTDTQYF; DNA: TGTGCCAGCAGGTGGACGGGGGGGAGACGCACAGATACGCAGTATTTT
size: .; D: .; J: TRBJ1-1; V: TRBV21-1; CDR3: CASSKPFEEAPGTEAFF; DNA: TGTGCCAGCAGCAAACCCTTCGAGGAGGCGCCGGGCACTGAAGCTTTCTTT
size: .; D: TRBD2; J: TRBJ2-5; V: TRBV20-1; CDR3: CSADTGLAGQETQYF; DNA: TGCAGTGCTGACACGGGACTAGCGGGGCAAGAGACCCAGTACTTC
size: .; D: .; J: TRBJ1-1; V: TRBV29-1; CDR3: CSVVERQVQAFF; DNA: TGCAGCGTTGTTGAGCGGCAGGTCCAAGCTTTCTTT
size: .; D: .; J: TRBJ1-1; V: TRBV24-1; CDR3: CATSAGRGRTEAFF; DNA: TGTGCCACCAGTGCGGGCAGGGGACGAACTGAAGCTTTCTTT
size: .; D: .; J: TRBJ2-7; V: TRBV29-1; CDR3: CSVDCHEQYF; DNA: TGCAGCGTTGATTGTCACGAGCAGTACTTC
size: .; D: .; J: TRBJ2-7; V: TRBV5-1; CDR3: CASSSRGSTYEQYF; DNA: TGCGCCAGCAGCTCCAGGGGCTCCACCTACGAGCAGTACTTC
size: .; D: .; J: TRBJ2-5; V: TRBV12-3/TRBV12-4; CDR3: CASSTGQTGTQYF; DNA: TGTGCCAGCAGTACCGGACAGACTGGGACCCAGTACTTC
size: .; D: .; J: TRBJ2-7; V: TRBV7-9; CDR3: CASSFFFGSSYEQYF; DNA: TGTGCCAGCAGCTTTTTTTTCGGCTCCTCCTACGAGCAGTACTTC
size: .; D: .; J: TRBJ1-4; V: TRBV6-5; CDR3: CASGGREKLFF; DNA: TGTGCCAGCGGGGGAAGAGAAAAACTGTTTTTT
size: .; D: .; J: TRBJ2-1; V: TRBV21-1; CDR3: CASSKGAEQFF; DNA: TGTGCCAGCAGCAAAGGCGCGGAGCAGTTCTTC
size: few; D: .; J: TRBJ2-3; V: TRBV4-3; CDR3: CASSQWKSERATDTQYF; DNA: TGCGCCAGCAGCCAATGGAAATCGGAAAGGGCCACAGATACGCAGTATTTT
size: .; D: .; J: TRBJ1-1; V: TRBV11-2; CDR3: CASRKEGGGNTEAFF; DNA: TGTGCCAGCAGAAAAGAGGGGGGGGGGAACACTGAAGCTTTCTTT
size: many; D: .; J: TRBJ2-1; V: TRBV5-1; CDR3: CASSLGPGDEQFF; DNA: TGTGCCAGCAGTTTAGGCCCCGGGGATGAGCAGTTCTTC
size: few; D: .; J: TRBJ1-5; V: TRBV20-1; CDR3: CSARSASANQPQHF; DNA: TGCAGTGCTAGATCAGCCTCGGCGAATCAGCCCCAGCATTTT
size: .; D: .; J: TRBJ2-5; V: TRBV12-3/TRBV12-4; CDR3: CASRPDWAETQYF; DNA: TGTGCCAGCAGACCTGACTGGGCGGAGACCCAGTACTTC
size: few; D: TRBD1; J: TRBJ1-1; V: TRBV5-6; CDR3: CASSPETGGLMNTEAFF; DNA: TGTGCCAGCAGCCCAGAAACAGGGGGTTTGATGAACACTGAAGCTTTCTTT
size: .; D: .; J: TRBJ1-4; V: TRBV30; CDR3: CAWRQNEKLFF; DNA: TGTGCCTGGAGACAGAATGAAAAACTGTTTTTT
size: .; D: .; J: TRBJ2-1; V: TRBV20-1; CDR3: CSASSSPPEYNEQFF; DNA: TGCAGTGCTAGTTCCAGCCCCCCGGAGTACAATGAGCAGTTCTTC
size: few; D: .; J: TRBJ1-3; V: TRBV15; CDR3: CATSTGFSGNTIYF; DNA: TGTGCCACCAGCACCGGGTTCTCTGGAAACACCATATATTTT
size: .; D: .; J: TRBJ1-1; V: TRBV29-1; CDR3: CSVEGRYGKEAFF; DNA: TGCAGCGTTGAAGGACGGTATGGCAAAGAAGCTTTCTTT
size: .; D: .; J: TRBJ2-7; V: TRBV7-8; CDR3: CASSLRRQEISYEQYF; DNA: TGTGCCAGCAGCTTACGGAGGCAGGAGATCTCCTACGAGCAGTACTTC
size: once; D: .; J: TRBJ2-1; V: TRBV20-1; CDR3: CSARRLEPLSYNEQFF; DNA: TGCAGTGCTAGAAGACTAGAGCCCCTCTCCTACAATGAGCAGTTCTTC
size: few; D: TRBD1; J: TRBJ2-2; V: TRBV11-2; CDR3: CASSWGQTGELFF; DNA: TGTGCCAGCAGCTGGGGACAGACCGGGGAGCTGTTTTTT
size: .; D: .; J: TRBJ2-7; V: TRBV27; CDR3: CASSPTPRTYEQYF; DNA: TGTGCCAGCAGTCCGACTCCCCGGACGTACGAGCAGTACTTC